This TCR beta chain was profiled in a study of blood T cell repertoires in COVID-19. Study-level background: Donors in the United States, Italy and Spain gave samples during acute or convalescent COVID-19.

Original handling: Estimation of nucleated cell counts was performed using reference gene primer amplification. Assay: immunoSEQ multiplex PCR; the TCRdb copy retains only in-frame clones and omits some. That table supplies the V and J calls and clone size; D and trimming were determined from the DNA. In the table there are 150,000 or so clones, approximately 78% of which are singletons. Germline V lookup: CDR1 MNHEY, CDR2 SMNVEV (reference sequence). The CDR3 runs to 15 residues. Trimming shortened V by 5 bases and J by 7 bases, and 19 bases separated the two germline ends. Participant-given clinical history determined each cohort assignment.

Sequenced sample: PBMCs or T cells enriched from blood (not recorded which). The source is a woman between 45 and 65 years old who had recovered from COVID-19. The chain carries TRBV27 and TRBJ2-3; a possible D gene is TRBD1 (6 bases). The CDR3 is CASSPRQASMNTQYF. CDR3 bases: TGTGCCAGCAGTCCACGACAGGCGTCTATGAATACGCAGTATTTT.